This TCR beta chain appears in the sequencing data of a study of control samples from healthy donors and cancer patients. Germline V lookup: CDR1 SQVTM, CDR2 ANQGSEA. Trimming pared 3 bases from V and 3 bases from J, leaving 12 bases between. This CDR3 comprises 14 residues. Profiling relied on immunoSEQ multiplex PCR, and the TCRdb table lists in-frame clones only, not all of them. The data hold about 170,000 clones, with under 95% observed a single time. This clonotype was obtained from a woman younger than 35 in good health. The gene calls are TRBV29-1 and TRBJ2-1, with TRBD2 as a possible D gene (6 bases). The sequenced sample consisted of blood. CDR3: CSVEGGWGYNEQFF. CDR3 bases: TGCAGCGTTGAGGGGGGATGGGGCTACAATGAGCAGTTCTTC.